This TCR beta chain is from a study of response to subunit inactivated influenza vaccine. MiXCR, run by TCRdb on the RT-PCR reads, gives a single entry per CDR3 protein. The table shows roughly 190,000 distinct CDR3 sequences, with about 15% occurring only once. V was pared by 4 bases and J by 4 bases, with 5 bases of the junction left unmatched. The CDR3 sequence is 14 residues long. This TCR was sampled from a man aged 45-65 years who received an inactivated influenza vaccine. Sequencing was performed on CD8+ T cells sorted from PBMCs, taken roughly 5 days after vaccination. V usage is TRBV12-3 or TRBV12-4 and J usage is TRBJ1-2; 8 bases match TRBD1. The CDR3 DNA reads as TGTGCCAGCAGTTCCGGGACAGGAAGCTATGGCTACACCTTC. Translated, it gives CASSSGTGSYGYTF.